The entry below describes one TCR beta chain. Its cognate antigen is unknown. Researchers ran the PCR with 60 Vbeta and 13 Jbeta primers. The table came from immunoSEQ multiplex PCR; TCRdb's copy has only in-frame clones and leaves some out. The sample records 100,000 or so clones, 60% to 85% being singletons. These data are taken from a study of cytomegalovirus exposure and HLA in healthy donors. Study-wide points: TCR beta sequences reportedly predicted the HLA-A and HLA-B alleles of most subjects accurately. Relative to equally common others, HLA-associated TCR beta chains showed greater clonal expansion in a later analysis.

This receptor was identified in a man aged 35-49 years in good health and CMV-seronegative. Input material: PBMCs.

CDR3 residues: CASRILGDTYEQYF. CDR3 nucleotides: TGCGCCAGCAGGATACTCGGGGACACCTACGAGCAGTACTTC. The rearrangement uses TRBV10-2 and TRBJ2-7; maybe TRBD1 (6 bases). This CDR3 is built from 14 residues. The germline V and J ends were trimmed by 6 bases and 2 bases, with 14 bases remaining between them. The germline V gene has CDR1 WSHSY and CDR2 SAAADI.